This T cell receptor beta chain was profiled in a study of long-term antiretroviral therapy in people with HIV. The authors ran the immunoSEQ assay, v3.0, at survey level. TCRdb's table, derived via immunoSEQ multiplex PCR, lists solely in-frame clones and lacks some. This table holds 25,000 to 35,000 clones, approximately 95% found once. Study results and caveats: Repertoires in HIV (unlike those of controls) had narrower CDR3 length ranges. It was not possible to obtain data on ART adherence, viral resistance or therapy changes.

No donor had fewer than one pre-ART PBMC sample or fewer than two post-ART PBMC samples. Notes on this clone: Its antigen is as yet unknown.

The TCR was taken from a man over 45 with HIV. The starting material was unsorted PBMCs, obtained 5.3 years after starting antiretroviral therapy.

CDR3 protein: CASRLGVYNEQFF. The CDR3 DNA reads as TGTGCCAGCAGACTCGGGGTCTACAATGAGCAGTTCTTC. The chain carries TRBV6-6 and TRBJ2-1, with D possibly being TRBD2 (5 bases). The CDR3 totals 13 residues. Germline assignment: CDR1 MNHNY and CDR2 SVGAGI (reference sequence). Trimming cost V 6 bases and J 3 bases, with 9 bases left between them.